The sequence of this T cell receptor (beta chain) was determined in a study of breast tumors, draining lymph nodes, adjacent tissues (dated by TCRdb to 2015 to 2016). Background on the whole study: TCR beta repertoires were compared across tumor, adjacent nontumor tissue and axillary lymph nodes obtained from breast cancer patients. The study aimed to assess the relationships and possible T-cell exchange between tumor, surrounding tissue and draining lymph node repertoires in human breast cancer. The research as a whole found: T-cell repertoire diversity in tumors was found to be lower than in lymph nodes but higher than in nontumor tissue, and preferential V and J gene usage was observed. The data were judged consistent with most tumor T cells deriving from the lymph node and then expanding within tumor tissue. The conclusion that tumor T cells originate in lymph nodes was presented as consistent with a hypothesis rather than as directly demonstrated. In luminal-like breast cancer, tumor and nontumor tissue repertoires resembled each other significantly more than in basal-like breast cancer.

The CDR3 spans 16 amino acids, including both terminal residues. The entry retains the CDR3 DNA only, 48 bases that are in frame from base 1. V drops 4 bases and J drops 7 bases, leaving 22 bases in between. The germline V gene (reference sequence) supplies CDR1 LNHDA and CDR2 SQIVND. Concerning this clonotype itself: It lacks a known antigen. This may stem from a read error, because a much larger clone lies one nucleotide away. The CDR3 end shows no conserved phenylalanine or tryptophan, and so a read error is likely.

The reads were generated on an Illumina HiSeq 2000. TCR beta chain libraries were generated by multiplex PCR amplification. The amplified TCR beta chain products were analyzed by high-throughput sequencing. TCRdb took the public reads, trimmed them with fastp at Q25, ran MiXCR for clone calling and kept in-frame beta chains. Identical CDR3 protein sequences are pooled into one entry, listed with their most common genes and DNA. The sample table contains 150,000 to 200,000 distinct CDR3 sequences; only one count was recorded for 30% to 35% of them. The ten biggest clones cover around 4% of the sample. Lymph node samples came from the axillary draining lymph nodes of breast cancer patients.

The sequence derives from a female donor with breast cancer. Some clones in this sample may be carry-over from other donors' samples. This chain is built from TRBV19 and TRBJ1-2; no D gene call is confident. The source material was axillary lymph node tissue. The DNA reads as follows: TGTGCCAGTAGTACCCTGGACGGACTGTTTTCGGCTGGCTACACCTCC. Its protein is CASSTLDGLFSAGYTS.